The source of this T cell receptor (beta chain) is a study of siplizumab effects on memory and regulatory T cells. Broader study findings: The study found naive T cells seemingly more diverse than memory cells and seemingly major alloresponse contributors. Sequences below about 10^-5 frequency were poorly captured, and few alloreactive clones mapped to unstimulated subsets. Alloreactive CD4+ clones that could be mapped were on average approximately 69% Treg-derived with siplizumab, against roughly 27% in controls.

About this clone: The antigen is not known.

Germline V gene data show CDR1 as SGHTS and CDR2 as YDEGEE. The CDR3 spans 13 residues. Trimming took off 4 bases at V and 3 bases at J, with 11 bases between the two ends. The assay was immunoSEQ multiplex PCR, and TCRdb's table has in-frame clones only and misses some. The table has approximately 110,000 clones, more than 85% seen once; the top ten hold approximately 0.32%. V is TRBV5-8 and J is TRBJ2-7; D not certain. The sequenced sample was CD4+ T cells sorted from blood. The receptor's source is a human donor in good health. CDR3 protein: CASSKDGFYEQYF. In DNA form, the CDR3 reads TGTGCCAGCAGCAAGGACGGGTTCTACGAGCAGTACTTC.